This is a list of T cell receptor beta chains from one sample in a study of T cell repertoires in aging, cancer and after chemotherapy. MiXCR, run by TCRdb on the multiplex PCR reads, gives a single entry per CDR3 protein. The sample carries 15,000 to 20,000 distinct CDR3 sequences, 37% recorded once. Source material: blood. The receptors here all came from a human donor with a solid tumor. Both conserved end residues are trimmed from each CDR3. Size values are once, few and many counts, or a class for expanded clones, and some rows have none.

CDR3: ASRGGGQPQH
V: TRBV6-1
size: few
J: TRBJ1-5

CDR3: ASSLAGQGPYEQY
V: TRBV7-2
size: few
J: TRBJ2-7

CDR3: AWSLPTSGRIDTQY
V: TRBV30
size: few
J: TRBJ2-3

CDR3: ASSVIESNEQF
V: TRBV12-3/TRBV12-4
size: few
J: TRBJ2-1

CDR3: ASSMDRASTDTQY
V: TRBV6-6
size: -
J: TRBJ2-3

CDR3: ASSRYGGTNSPLH
V: TRBV12-3/TRBV12-4
size: -
J: TRBJ1-6

CDR3: ASSDMTGAEYEQY
V: TRBV19
size: medium-sized
J: TRBJ2-7

CDR3: ASSWRGGEETQY
V: TRBV5-1
size: -
J: TRBJ2-5

CDR3: ASTRLGNQPQH
V: TRBV19
size: -
J: TRBJ1-5

CDR3: ASSYSDYTQY
V: TRBV6-2/TRBV6-3
size: few
J: TRBJ2-5

CDR3: ASSRSSTDTQY
V: TRBV18
size: few
J: TRBJ2-3

CDR3: ASSERTGLSELY
V: TRBV6-1
size: -
J: TRBJ2-7

CDR3: ASSYSGGGSDTQY
V: TRBV6-6
size: -
J: TRBJ2-3

CDR3: ASRTGGGKTQY
V: TRBV11-2
size: few
J: TRBJ2-5